Listed below are T cell receptor beta chains from one sample, sequenced in a study of T cells in Graves' hyperthyroidism and ophthalmopathy. One entry per CDR3 protein results from TCRdb running MiXCR on the multiplex PCR reads. The table shows a few hundred thousand distinct CDR3 sequences, with around 13% occurring only once. The sequencing sample was made of blood. The receptors were sampled from a woman aged 40 to 49 with Graves' hyperthyroidism. The CDR3 runs from the conserved cysteine through the conserved F or W. The D gene is left open where the match is weak. Clone sizes are given selectively: once, few, many, or a class where the clone is expanded.

>many|TRBV18|NA|13|TRBJ2-3
CASSRSNTDTQYF
TGTGCCAGCTCACGGTCAAACACAGATACGCAGTATTTT
>NA|TRBV7-2|NA|17|TRBJ1-5
CASSLDGGGGSNQPQHF
TGTGCCAGCAGCTTAGACGGGGGGGGTGGAAGCAATCAGCCCCAGCATTTT
>many|TRBV29-1|NA|11|TRBJ1-1
CSGLKVREAFF
TGCAGCGGCCTCAAGGTCCGTGAAGCTTTCTTT
>NA|TRBV27|NA|14|TRBJ2-2
CASRRLRGSGELFF
TGTGCCAGCAGGCGCTTGAGGGGCTCCGGGGAGCTGTTTTTT
>NA|TRBV3-1|NA|14|TRBJ2-7
CASSRSGVGYEQYF
TGTGCCAGCTCCAGGTCAGGCGTGGGGTACGAGCAGTACTTC
>once|TRBV4-1|NA|14|TRBJ2-1
CASSNRANYNEQFF
TGCGCCAGCAGCAATCGGGCTAATTACAATGAGCAGTTCTTC
>many|TRBV5-5|TRBD1|19|TRBJ1-4
CASSWGTVTASGTNEKLFF
TGTGCCAGCAGCTGGGGGACAGTCACTGCCTCTGGAACTAATGAAAAACTGTTTTTT
>few|TRBV20-1|TRBD1|15|TRBJ2-1
CSAPGQGGSYNEQFF
TGCAGTGCACCGGGACAGGGAGGGTCCTACAATGAGCAGTTCTTC
>NA|TRBV29-1|NA|14|TRBJ2-3
CSVCSYSGADTQYF
TGCAGCGTTTGTAGCTACAGCGGTGCAGATACGCAGTATTTT
>few|TRBV18|NA|17|TRBJ2-4
CASSSPPGNMAKNIQYF
TGTGCCAGCTCGTCTCCCCCAGGGAACATGGCCAAAAACATTCAGTACTTC
>NA|TRBV6-2/TRBV6-3|TRBD1|14|TRBJ1-6
CASSRTGGNSPLHF
TGTGCCAGCAGTAGGACAGGTGGAAATTCACCCCTCCACTTT
>NA|TRBV9|TRBD2|16|TRBJ2-3
CASSIDSGRGGDTQYF
TGTGCCAGCAGCATAGATAGCGGGAGGGGAGGAGATACGCAGTATTTT
>many|TRBV19|TRBD1|14|TRBJ1-1
CASGIGGRRTEAFF
TGTGCCAGTGGAATAGGGGGCAGGAGAACTGAAGCTTTCTTT
>many|TRBV28|TRBD1|13|TRBJ1-2
CASSLRQGNGYTF
TGTGCCAGCAGTTTAAGACAGGGGAATGGCTACACCTTC
>many|TRBV28|NA|16|TRBJ2-2
CASSLKGHMRTGELFF
TGTGCCAGCAGTTTAAAGGGACACATGAGGACCGGGGAGCTGTTTTTT
>many|TRBV7-3|NA|15|TRBJ2-2
CASSFGIAQTGELFF
TGTGCCAGCAGCTTCGGTATAGCTCAGACCGGGGAGCTGTTTTTT
>many|TRBV6-1|NA|16|TRBJ1-1
CASSDYFGTGIDEAFF
TGTGCCAGCAGTGACTATTTCGGGACCGGGATAGATGAAGCTTTCTTT
>many|TRBV12-3/TRBV12-4|TRBD1|17|TRBJ2-2
CASSFNTGGSNTGELFF
TGTGCCAGCAGTTTTAACACAGGGGGCTCAAACACCGGGGAGCTGTTTTTT
>many|TRBV12-3/TRBV12-4|NA|15|TRBJ2-2
CASSGGTENTGELFF
TGTGCCAGCAGTGGGGGGACAGAGAACACCGGGGAGCTGTTTTTT
>few|TRBV28|NA|13|TRBJ2-3
CASSFPGRDTQYF
TGTGCCAGCAGTTTCCCAGGGCGTGATACGCAGTATTTT
>few|TRBV2|NA|15|TRBJ1-6
CASSRSPTDNSPLHF
TGTGCCAGCAGTAGGTCGCCGACAGATAATTCACCCCTCCACTTT
>many|TRBV7-2|NA|16|TRBJ2-1
CASSLAGGGPYNEQFF
TGTGCCAGCAGCTTAGCGGGAGGGGGACCCTACAATGAGCAGTTCTTC
>NA|TRBV5-1|NA|17|TRBJ2-1
CASSLGAGGTNQETQFF
TGCGCCAGCAGCTTGGGCGCAGGGGGGACTAACCAAGAGACCCAGTTCTTC
>NA|TRBV12-3/TRBV12-4|NA|15|TRBJ1-3
CASSTPCTRGNTIYF
TGTGCCAGCAGTACACCGTGTACAAGAGGAAACACCATATATTTT
>many|TRBV7-2|NA|15|TRBJ2-3
CASSLWGMGTDTQYF
TGTGCCAGCAGCTTATGGGGGATGGGCACAGATACGCAGTATTTT
>many|TRBV5-1|NA|17|TRBJ2-1
CASSLEGTGSSYNEQFF
TGCGCCAGCAGCTTGGAGGGGACGGGGAGCTCCTACAATGAGCAGTTCTTC
>many|TRBV15|NA|18|TRBJ2-3
CATSRDYPFSPSTDTQYF
TGTGCCACCAGCAGGGACTACCCCTTTAGCCCCAGCACAGATACGCAGTATTTT
>NA|TRBV29-1|NA|14|TRBJ1-3
CSVEGTGTGNTIYF
TGCAGCGTTGAAGGTACAGGGACTGGAAACACCATATATTTT
>many|TRBV12-3/TRBV12-4|NA|16|TRBJ1-5
CASSLARGVSNQPQHF
TGTGCCAGCAGTTTAGCGAGGGGAGTTAGCAATCAGCCCCAGCATTTT
>many|TRBV5-1|TRBD2|14|TRBJ2-3
CASSEGLPTDTQYF
TGCGCCAGCAGCGAGGGACTACCCACAGATACGCAGTATTTT
>NA|TRBV11-2|NA|15|TRBJ1-3
CASSLPSGPGNTIYF
TGTGCCAGCAGCTTACCTTCAGGGCCCGGAAACACCATATATTTT
>few|TRBV29-1|TRBD2|16|TRBJ2-7
CSVAGTSGRAQGEQYF
TGCAGCGTAGCCGGGACTAGCGGGAGGGCACAGGGCGAGCAGTACTTC
>many|TRBV18|NA|16|TRBJ2-1
CASSPPLGRTYNEQFF
TGTGCCAGCTCACCACCTCTCGGCAGAACCTACAATGAGCAGTTCTTC
>many|TRBV28|NA|13|TRBJ1-2
CASSLLIGYGYTF
TGTGCCAGCAGCCTCCTAATTGGCTATGGCTACACCTTC
>few|TRBV28|TRBD2|14|TRBJ2-1
CASSDIAGGGEQLF
TGTGCCAGCAGTGATATAGCGGGAGGGGGGGAGCAGCTCTTC
>few|TRBV19|NA|14|TRBJ2-5
CASKKGTLQETQYF
TGTGCCAGTAAAAAAGGGACCCTTCAAGAGACCCAGTACTTC
>NA|TRBV10-3|TRBD1|14|TRBJ2-7
CATGTGQLSYEQYF
TGTGCCACCGGGACGGGACAGCTCTCATACGAGCAGTACTTC
>many|TRBV3-1|TRBD2|17|TRBJ2-7
CASSQEILAGGLYEQYF
TGTGCCAGCAGCCAGGAGATCCTAGCGGGAGGCCTCTACGAGCAGTACTTC
>NA|TRBV5-1|TRBD1|12|TRBJ1-2
CASRGTGIPLTF
TGCGCCAGCAGAGGGACAGGGATCCCGTTAACCTTC
>many|TRBV2|NA|14|TRBJ2-3
CASSGPGFEDTQYF
TGTGCCAGCAGTGGCCCCGGTTTTGAAGATACGCAGTATTTT
>NA|TRBV10-3|TRBD2|18|TRBJ2-2
CAIKILTSGVFGTGELFF
TGTGCCATCAAAATATTGACTAGCGGGGTTTTCGGCACCGGGGAGCTGTTTTTT
>many|TRBV12-3/TRBV12-4|NA|15|TRBJ2-7
CASSEAGKSSYEQYF
TGTGCCAGTTCGGAGGCGGGTAAGAGCTCCTACGAGCAGTACTTC
>few|TRBV7-3|NA|13|TRBJ1-2
CASSSPEGHGYTF
TGTGCCAGCAGCTCCCCCGAGGGGCATGGCTACACCTTC
>many|TRBV30|TRBD1|13|TRBJ1-1
CAWSVQGITEAFF
TGTGCCTGGAGTGTACAGGGGATAACTGAAGCTTTCTTT